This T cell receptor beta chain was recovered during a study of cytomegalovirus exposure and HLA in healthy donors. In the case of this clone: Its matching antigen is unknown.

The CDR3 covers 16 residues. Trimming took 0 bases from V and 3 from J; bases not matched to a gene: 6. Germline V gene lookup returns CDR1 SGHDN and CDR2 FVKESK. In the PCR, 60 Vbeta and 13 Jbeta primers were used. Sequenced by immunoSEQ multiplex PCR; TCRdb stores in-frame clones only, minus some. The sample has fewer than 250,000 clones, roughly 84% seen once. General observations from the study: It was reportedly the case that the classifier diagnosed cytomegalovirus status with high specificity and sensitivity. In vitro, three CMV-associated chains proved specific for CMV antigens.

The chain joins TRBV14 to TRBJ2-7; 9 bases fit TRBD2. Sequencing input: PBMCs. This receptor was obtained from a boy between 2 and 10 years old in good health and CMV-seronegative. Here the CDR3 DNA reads TGTGCCAGCAGCCAAGATGCGGTAGCGGGAGACTACGAGCAGTACTTC. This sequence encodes CASSQDAVAGDYEQYF. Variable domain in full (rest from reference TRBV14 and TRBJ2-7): EAGVTQFPSHSVIEKGQTVTLRCDPISGHDNLYWYRRVMGKEIKFLLHFVKESKQDESGMPNNRFLAERTGGTYSTLKVQPAELEDSGVYFCASSQDAVAGDYEQYFGPGTRLTVT.